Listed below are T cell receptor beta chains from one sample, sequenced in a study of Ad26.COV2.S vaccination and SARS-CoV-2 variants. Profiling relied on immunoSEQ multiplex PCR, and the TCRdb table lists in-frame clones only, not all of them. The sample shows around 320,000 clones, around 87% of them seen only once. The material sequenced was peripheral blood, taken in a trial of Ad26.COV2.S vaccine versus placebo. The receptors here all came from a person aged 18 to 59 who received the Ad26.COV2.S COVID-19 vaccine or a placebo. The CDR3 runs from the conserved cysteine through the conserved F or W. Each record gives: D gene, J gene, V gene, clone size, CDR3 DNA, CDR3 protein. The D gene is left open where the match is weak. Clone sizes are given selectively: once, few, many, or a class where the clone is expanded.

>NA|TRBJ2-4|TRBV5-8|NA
TGTGCCAGCAGCTTGGGTAGAGCCTTAGCCAAAAACATTCAGTACTTC
CASSLGRALAKNIQYF
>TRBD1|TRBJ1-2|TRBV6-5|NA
TGTGCCAGCAGTTACTCGCGTACAGGGGGTGGCTACACCTTC
CASSYSRTGGGYTF
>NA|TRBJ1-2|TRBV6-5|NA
TGTGCCAGCAGTTGGGGCGGAAGGGATGGCTACACCTTC
CASSWGGRDGYTF
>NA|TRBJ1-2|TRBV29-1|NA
TGCAGCGTTGCGGGTTCATTTGGCTACACCTTC
CSVAGSFGYTF
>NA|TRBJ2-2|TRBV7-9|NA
TGTGCCAGCAGCCTAACAGGGTTTCCCGGGGAGCTGTTTTTT
CASSLTGFPGELFF
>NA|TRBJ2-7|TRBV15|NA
TGTGCCACCAGCAGAGATGGAACAGATTACGAGCAGTACTTC
CATSRDGTDYEQYF
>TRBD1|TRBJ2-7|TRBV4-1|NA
TGCGCCAGCAGCCAGTACAACGACGGGACAGGGGGAAGATACGAGCAGTACTTC
CASSQYNDGTGGRYEQYF
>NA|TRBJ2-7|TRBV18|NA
TGTGCCAGCTCACCAGAGACACCAGGGTTCTCCTACGAGCAGTACTTC
CASSPETPGFSYEQYF
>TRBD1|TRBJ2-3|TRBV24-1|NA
TGTGCCACCAGTCCAAAGGGACAGGGGCCAGGGGATACGCAGTATTTT
CATSPKGQGPGDTQYF
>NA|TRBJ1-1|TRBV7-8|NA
TGTGCCAGCAGCTTAGCCAGAGAAGGTGAAGCTTTCTTT
CASSLAREGEAFF
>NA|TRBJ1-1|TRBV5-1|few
TGCGCCAGCAGCTTGGACAGGACTGAAGCTTTCTTT
CASSLDRTEAFF
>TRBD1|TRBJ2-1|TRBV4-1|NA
TGCGCCAGCAGCCCCCCGACAGGGGGCACCTACAATGAGCAGTTCTTC
CASSPPTGGTYNEQFF
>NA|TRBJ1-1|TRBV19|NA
TGTGCCAGTAGTATAGGGAGGGGGTTGGACACTGAAGCTTTCTTT
CASSIGRGLDTEAFF
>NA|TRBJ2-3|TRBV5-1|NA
TGCGCCAGCAGTAGGAGGGGTGATACGCAGTATTTT
CASSRRGDTQYF
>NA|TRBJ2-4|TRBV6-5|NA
TGTGCCAGCAGTTACTTCAGGGGAGGGGGAAACATTCAGTACTTC
CASSYFRGGGNIQYF